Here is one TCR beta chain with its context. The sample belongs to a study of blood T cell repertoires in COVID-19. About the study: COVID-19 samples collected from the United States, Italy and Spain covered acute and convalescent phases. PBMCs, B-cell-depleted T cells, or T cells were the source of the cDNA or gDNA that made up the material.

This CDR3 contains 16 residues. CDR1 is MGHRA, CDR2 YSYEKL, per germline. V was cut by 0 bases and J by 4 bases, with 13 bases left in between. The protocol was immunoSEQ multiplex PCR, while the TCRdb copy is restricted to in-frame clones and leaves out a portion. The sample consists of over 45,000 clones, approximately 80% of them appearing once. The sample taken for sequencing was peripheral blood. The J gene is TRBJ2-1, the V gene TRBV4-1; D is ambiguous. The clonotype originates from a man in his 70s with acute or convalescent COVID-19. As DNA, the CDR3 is TGCGCCAGCAGCCAAGATACCCGAGGAATTTACAATGAGCAGTTCTTC. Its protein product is CASSQDTRGIYNEQFF.